The rows below give T cell receptor beta chains drawn from one sample of a study of blood T cells in healthy people across ages. TCRdb analysed the 5' RACE reads with MiXCR anew, one entry per CDR3 protein. The table includes roughly 570,000 distinct CDR3 sequences, approximately 25% detected once. Sequenced material: blood. The receptors originated from a woman in her seventies in good health. The CDR3 runs from the conserved cysteine through the conserved F or W. D genes are given only for firm matches.

TRBV20-1,-,CSASQVNKNTGELFF
TRBV5-1,-,CASSYDIGTEAFF
TRBV20-1,TRBD2,CSAEAGTSGLNEQFF
TRBV3-1,TRBD2,CASSLLGGAGETQYF
TRBV20-1,TRBD1,CSAAPDQGAYGYTF
TRBV10-2,TRBD1,CASSRTGRQETQYF
TRBV7-3,TRBD1,CASSLETGDNSPLHF
TRBV6-5,TRBD1,CASGGQGQNIQYF
TRBV7-2,TRBD2,CASSFRLADTDTQYF
TRBV9,-,CASSVEAGFQPQHF
TRBV6-2/TRBV6-3,TRBD1,CASSYGGQGSAYNSPLHF
TRBV27,-,CAVGKSGTPYEQYF
TRBV20-1,-,CSARVTGANVLTF
TRBV5-1,-,CASSLEANSGNTIYF
TRBV7-2,-,CASSLATGEYNEQFF
TRBV9,-,CASSAGIHYGYTF
TRBV5-1,TRBD2,CASSLNSGGFYEQYF
TRBV21-1,-,CASGDRVLNTVYF